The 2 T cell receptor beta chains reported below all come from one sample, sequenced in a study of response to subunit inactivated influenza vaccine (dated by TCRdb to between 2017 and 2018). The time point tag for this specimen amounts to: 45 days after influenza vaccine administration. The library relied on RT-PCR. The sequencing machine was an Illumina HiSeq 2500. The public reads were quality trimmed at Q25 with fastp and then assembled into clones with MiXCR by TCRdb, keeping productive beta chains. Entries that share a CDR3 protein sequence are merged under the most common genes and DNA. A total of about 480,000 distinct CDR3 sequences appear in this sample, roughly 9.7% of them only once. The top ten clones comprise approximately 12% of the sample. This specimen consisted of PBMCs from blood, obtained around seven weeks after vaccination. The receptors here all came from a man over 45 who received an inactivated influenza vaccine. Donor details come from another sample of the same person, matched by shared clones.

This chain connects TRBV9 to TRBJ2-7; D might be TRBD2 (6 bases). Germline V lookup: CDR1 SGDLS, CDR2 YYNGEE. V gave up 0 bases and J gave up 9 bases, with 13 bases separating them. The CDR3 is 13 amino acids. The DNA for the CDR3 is TGTGCCAGCAGCGTAGTGTGGGGAGGAGTGCAGTACTTC. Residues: CASSVVWGGVQYF.

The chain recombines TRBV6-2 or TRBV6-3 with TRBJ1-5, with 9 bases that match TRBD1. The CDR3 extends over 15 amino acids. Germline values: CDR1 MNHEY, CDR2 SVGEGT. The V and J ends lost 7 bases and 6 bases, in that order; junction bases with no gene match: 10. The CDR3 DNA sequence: TGTGCCAGCACCACCGGGACAGGGCTGGTTCAGCCCCAGCATTTT. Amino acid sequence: CASTTGTGLVQPQHF.